The present entry profiles one T cell receptor beta chain with its context. Antigen specificity is unknown. This may stem from a read error, because a much larger clone lies one nucleotide away. This sample stems from a study of blood T cells in healthy people across ages. The authors ran a second PCR of roughly 6 to 11 cycles using a sample-barcoded 5' primer and a J-beta primer mix. Each CDR3 protein is one row after TCRdb ran MiXCR on the 5' RACE reads. The sample lists 730,000 or so distinct CDR3 sequences, 40% to 50% occurring once. Study outcomes and limitations: There were more naive CD4+ cells and higher diversity in long-lived donors than in aged donors. Naive and antigen-experienced cells were not separated, limiting conclusive comparison. TCR beta diversity per million T cells fell roughly linearly with age.

Looked up from germline, CDR1 is SGDLS and CDR2 is YYNGEE. The V gene lost 10 bases and the J gene lost 2 bases, with 14 bases spanning the gap. This CDR3 contains 13 residues. The chain recombines TRBV9 with TRBJ2-3; the D gene is possibly TRBD2 (6 bases). This receptor was obtained from an elderly man in good health. The specimen was blood. CDR3 DNA sequence: TGTGCCGGCCAGGGACTGACCACAGATACGCAGTATTTT. Translated: CAGQGLTTDTQYF.